The T cell receptor (beta chain) described here comes from a study of blood T cells in healthy people across ages. Germline V gives CDR1 MDHEN, CDR2 SYDVKM. This CDR3 is 13 amino acids long. Trimming removed 10 bases from V and 0 bases from J, with 7 bases in between. This clonotype was counted at least ten times. Primed by a sample-barcoded 5' primer and a J-beta primer mix, a second PCR proceeded for roughly 6 to 12 cycles. Using its own MiXCR run on the 5' RACE reads, TCRdb lists one record per CDR3 protein. The repertoire holds some 790,000 distinct CDR3 sequences, under 35% seen once, with approximately 15% in the top ten.

The rearrangement links TRBV28 to TRBJ1-6; D is uncertain. Material for sequencing was blood. The receptor was isolated from a woman older than 75 in good health. The CDR3, as DNA: TGTGCCACCCTAAGCTCCTATAATTCACCCCTCCACTTT. Amino acids: CATLSSYNSPLHF.